Detailed here is one T cell receptor (beta chain). Its antigen remains unknown. Per the germline V gene, CDR1 is MNHEY and CDR2 is SVGAGI. The germline V and J ends were trimmed by 2 bases and 2 bases, with 11 bases remaining between them. The CDR3 runs to 15 residues. Replicate PCRs for unsorted PBMC used about 0.3 ug DNA (approximately 30,000 T cell genomes). This table comes from immunoSEQ multiplex PCR, and its TCRdb copy is limited to in-frame clones, with some not included. The data contain 490,000 or so clones, 70% to 85% of them seen just once; the ten biggest clones take up about an eighth. About 100 million PBMCs were counted before genomic DNA extraction. The source of the sample is a study of shared clonotypes between healthy human individuals. Findings of the study overall: Depth of sequencing was expected to influence donor clonotype sharing.

This sequence originates from a woman in her 40s in good health. Some clones in this sample may be carry-over from other donors' samples. Source material: PBMCs. This sequence joins TRBV6-5 and TRBJ2-3, with D perhaps being TRBD1 or TRBD2 (5 bases each). CDR3 loop: CASSYQAGTTDTQYF. In DNA form, the CDR3 reads TGTGCCAGCAGTTACCAAGCAGGGACCACAGATACGCAGTATTTT.